The rows below give T cell receptor beta chains drawn from one sample of a study of T cell responses to AZD1222 COVID-19 vaccine. Data came from immunoSEQ multiplex PCR; TCRdb stores just in-frame clones and leaves some out. This sample has approximately 190,000 clones, with approximately 92% found just once. The sequencing used peripheral blood, collected on day 0 of AZD1222 vaccination. These TCRs come from an adult in good health. Both conserved end residues are part of each CDR3. D genes are given only for firm matches. Clone size appears in some rows only: once, few, many, or a class for an expanded clone.

V	D	J	size	CDR3	DNA
TRBV7-9	TRBD1	TRBJ1-1	.	CASSWGTGGNTEAFF	TGTGCCAGCAGCTGGGGGACAGGGGGGAACACTGAAGCTTTCTTT
TRBV18	.	TRBJ1-1	.	CASSRNRNSGTEAFF	TGTGCCAGCTCACGTAACCGAAATTCCGGCACTGAAGCTTTCTTT
TRBV14	TRBD2	TRBJ2-3	.	CASSQTRGGGDTQYF	TGTGCCAGCAGCCAAACGCGGGGGGGCGGAGATACGCAGTATTTT
TRBV11-1	TRBD1	TRBJ2-7	.	CASSPTTGGSYEQYF	TGTGCCAGCAGCCCAACGACAGGGGGCTCCTACGAGCAGTACTTC
TRBV11-2	TRBD1	TRBJ2-7	once	CASSAGTGPFYEQYF	TGTGCCAGCAGCGCAGGGACAGGGCCCTTCTACGAGCAGTACTTC
TRBV4-1	.	TRBJ1-5	.	CASSQELGVDQPQHF	TGCGCCAGCAGCCAAGAACTAGGGGTCGATCAGCCCCAGCATTTT
TRBV3-1/TRBV3-2	TRBD1	TRBJ1-2	.	CASSQALDRDYGYTF	TGTGCCAGCAGCCAAGCCTTGGACAGGGACTATGGCTACACCTTC
TRBV27	.	TRBJ1-4	.	CASSPRPVAVEKLFF	TGTGCCAGCAGTCCCCGACCGGTCGCGGTTGAAAAACTGTTTTTT
TRBV7-2	TRBD2	TRBJ2-3	.	CASSLAPGGGADTQYF	TGTGCCAGCAGCTTAGCGCCGGGCGGGGGGGCTGATACGCAGTATTTT
TRBV4-2	.	TRBJ2-3	few	CASSRTLPGPRNTDTQYF	TGTGCCAGCAGCCGCACTCTCCCGGGACCCCGGAACACAGATACGCAGTATTTT
TRBV18	TRBD1	TRBJ1-2	.	CASSPPMQGASGYTF	TGTGCCAGCTCACCACCGATGCAGGGGGCCTCTGGCTACACCTTC
TRBV7-9	TRBD2	TRBJ2-5	.	CASSPASGGGETQYF	TGTGCCAGCAGCCCCGCCAGCGGGGGGGGTGAGACCCAGTACTTC
TRBV3-1/TRBV3-2	.	TRBJ2-5	.	CASSQVDSFQETQYF	TGTGCCAGCAGCCAAGTTGACAGCTTCCAAGAGACCCAGTACTTC
TRBV28	.	TRBJ1-5	.	CASSLGLSPPIKDQPQHF	TGTGCCAGCAGCCTCGGATTAAGCCCACCGATCAAGGATCAGCCCCAGCATTTT
TRBV5-7	.	TRBJ1-5	.	CASSPGRIYSNQPQHF	TGTGCCAGCAGCCCCGGACGGATCTATAGCAATCAGCCCCAGCATTTT
TRBV5-8	.	TRBJ2-7	.	CASSLPRKQTRYEQYF	TGTGCCAGCAGCTTGCCCCGAAAACAGACGCGTTACGAGCAGTACTTC
TRBV12-3/TRBV12-4	.	TRBJ2-5	.	CASSLGVETQYF	TGTGCCAGCAGTTTGGGGGTAGAGACCCAGTACTTC
TRBV5-1	TRBD1	TRBJ1-5	.	CASSLGGQGAYQPQHF	TGCGCCAGCAGCTTGGGAGGACAGGGTGCCTATCAGCCCCAGCATTTT
TRBV3-1/TRBV3-2	.	TRBJ2-7	.	CASSRTPGDRYEQYF	TGTGCCAGCAGCCGAACCCCGGGAGATCGGTACGAGCAGTACTTC
TRBV7-3	.	TRBJ1-1	.	CASSLTRDVNTEAFF	TGTGCCAGCAGCTTAACCCGAGACGTAAACACTGAAGCTTTCTTT
TRBV7-7	.	TRBJ2-2	.	CASSPGDTYTGELFF	TGTGCCAGCAGCCCCGGAGATACCTACACCGGGGAGCTGTTTTTT
TRBV7-2	TRBD1	TRBJ1-5	.	CASSPSGQGANQPQHF	TGTGCCAGCAGCCCATCGGGGCAGGGGGCTAATCAGCCCCAGCATTTT